These 14 T cell receptor beta chains were sequenced from one sample in a study of cytomegalovirus exposure and HLA in healthy donors (dated by TCRdb to about 2017). The library was generated by the immunoSEQ multiplex PCR assay. For the multiplex PCR, a mixture combining 60 forward primers for TCR Vbeta segments and 13 reverse primers for TCR Jbeta segments was used. TCRdb obtained this table from immuneACCESS and retained in-frame rearrangements with V and J assigned. These tables miss some clones; where compared with another copy, unresolved V genes account for less than half of the shortfall, and the remainder is unexplained. This sample comprises under 200,000 clones, roughly 83% of them detected only once. The ten biggest clones cover under 0.4% of the sample. Sequencing was done on a sample of PBMCs. These receptors were taken from a boy between 2 and 15 years old in good health and CMV-seronegative.

The count of this clone is one. The V call is TRBV27, the J call TRBJ2-3; D uncertain. The CDR3 is 12 amino acids. Per the germline V gene, CDR1 is MNHEY and CDR2 is SMNVEV (reference sequence). V gave up 5 bases and J gave up 4 bases, with 7 bases separating them. CDR3 sequence (DNA): TGTGCCAGCAGTCCCTGGCCAGATACGCAGTATTTT. Translating gives CASSPWPDTQYF.

The chain is built from TRBV10-1 and TRBJ2-3, with D tentatively TRBD2 (6 bases). This CDR3 is 13 amino acids long. CDR1 is WNHNN, CDR2 SYGVQD, per germline (reference sequence). The V end was cut by 11 bases, the J end by 0 bases, with 12 bases between. Here the CDR3 DNA reads TGCGCCGTGGTGGCGGGAAGCACAGATACGCAGTATTTT. Residues: CAVVAGSTDTQYF.

This chain connects TRBV27 to TRBJ2-5, with unresolved D. The germline V gene has CDR1 MNHEY and CDR2 SMNVEV (reference sequence). V lost 3 bases and J 2 bases, leaving 7 bases between the germline ends. The CDR3 covers 13 residues. CDR3 amino acids: CASSFRSQETQYF. Written as DNA, the CDR3 is TGTGCCAGCAGTTTCAGATCTCAAGAGACCCAGTACTTC.

The genes are TRBV5-1 and TRBJ1-4, with D uncertain. This CDR3 comprises 15 residues. Per germline, CDR1 SGHRS and CDR2 YFSETQ. V was trimmed by 4 bases and J by 1 base, leaving 11 bases between them. The CDR3 loop is CASSRSPGTNEKLFF. CDR3 bases: TGCGCCAGCAGCCGCTCGCCGGGAACTAATGAAAAACTGTTTTTT.

This chain links TRBV19 with TRBJ2-7; 7 bases agree with TRBD2. This CDR3 comprises 15 residues. CDR1 is LNHDA, CDR2 SQIVND, per germline (reference sequence). The ends lost 1 base at V and 7 bases at J; junction bases unmatched: 10. The DNA for the CDR3 is TGTGCCAGTAGTATAGGAACGGGGGGTCCGGGGGAGCAGTACTTC. It encodes CASSIGTGGPGEQYF.

This clone was detected only once. This rearrangement joins TRBV23-1 to TRBJ2-2, with TRBD1 as a possible D gene (5 bases). TRBV23-1 is an ORF for which the function is uncertain. The germline V and J ends were trimmed by 0 bases and 4 bases, with 12 bases remaining between them. CDR3 size: 16 residues. CDR3 DNA: TGCGCCAGCAGTCAATCCCGGCAGGGTTCCACCGGGGAGCTGTTTTTT. Protein: CASSQSRQGSTGELFF.

This chain uses TRBV30 with TRBJ1-2; maybe TRBD1 (6 bases). Germline lookup yields CDR1 GTSNPN and CDR2 SVGIG (reference sequence). The V and J ends lost 3 bases and 3 bases respectively, with 11 bases between them. CDR3 length equals 13 residues. This CDR3 is CAWRTRTDYGYTF. The CDR3 nucleotides are TGTGCCTGGAGGACCCGGACAGACTATGGCTACACCTTC. Using reference TRBV30 and TRBJ1-2 for the parts outside the CDR3, the full variable domain is SQTIHQWPATLVQPVGSPLSLECTVEGTSNPNLYWYRQAAGRGLQLLFYSVGIGQISSEVPQNLSASRPQDRQFILSSKKLLLSDSGFYLCAWRTRTDYGYTFGSGTRLTVV.

This clone has only a few counts. The genes are TRBV6-1 and TRBJ1-1; 9 nucleotides align to TRBD1. The germline V gene has CDR1 MNHNS and CDR2 SASEGT. V lost 6 bases, J lost 4 bases, and 6 bases stayed unmatched. This CDR3 has 14 residues. The CDR3 is CASSLRDRVTEAFF. CDR3 in DNA: TGTGCCAGCAGCCTCCGGGACAGGGTCACTGAAGCTTTCTTT.

The V and J genes are TRBV30 and TRBJ1-3; no clear D gene. The CDR3 sequence is 18 residues long. The germline CDR1 and CDR2 sequences are GTSNPN and SVGIG (reference sequence). Trimming removed 0 bases from V and 0 bases from J, with 18 bases in between. CDR3 in DNA: TGTGCCTGGAGTGTACGAGGAAACGGCTGGAGCTCTGGAAACACCATATATTTT. Protein: CAWSVRGNGWSSGNTIYF. The full variable domain, its missing parts supplied by reference TRBV30 and TRBJ1-3, is SQTIHQWPATLVQPVGSPLSLECTVEGTSNPNLYWYRQAAGRGLQLLFYSVGIGQISSEVPQNLSASRPQDRQFILSSKKLLLSDSGFYLCAWSVRGNGWSSGNTIYFGEGSWLTVV.

This chain connects TRBV4-1 to TRBJ2-1; maybe TRBD2 (5 bases). Germline CDR1 and CDR2: MGHRA and YSYEKL. CDR3 length: 17 residues. V was trimmed by 0 bases and J by 3 bases, leaving 15 bases between them. The CDR3 sequence: CASSQDPPQRNYNEQFF. The CDR3, as DNA: TGCGCCAGCAGCCAAGATCCCCCCCAGCGGAACTACAATGAGCAGTTCTTC.

This clone was picked up one time. The chain couples TRBV7-3 to TRBJ2-2; 9 positions match TRBD2. J was trimmed by 1 base and V by 1 base; bases with no gene match: 16. The CDR3 runs to 21 residues. Germline CDR1 reads SGHTA; CDR2 reads FQGTGA. CDR3 in DNA: TGTGCCAGCAGCTTAAGGCCCCCTCCGCGGGCTAGCGGGGTGAACACCGGGGAGCTGTTTTTT. Its translation is CASSLRPPPRASGVNTGELFF.

The gene calls are TRBV6-1 and TRBJ2-7; D possibly corresponds to TRBD2 (6 bases). The germline gives CDR1 MNHNS, CDR2 SASEGT. V gave up 1 base and J gave up 2 bases, with 12 bases separating them. The CDR3 is made up of 15 amino acids. The CDR3 DNA follows: TGTGCCAGCAGTGAAGTCAGGAGGGCCGCCTACGAGCAGTACTTC. This gives the protein CASSEVRRAAYEQYF.

The chain links TRBV5-6 to TRBJ2-1; 13 nucleotides align to TRBD2. V shed 3 bases, J shed 4 bases, and the junction held 1 base outside the gene matches. The germline CDR1 and CDR2 sequences are SGHDT and YYEEEE. The CDR3 loop spans 15 amino acids. The CDR3 reads CASSWGLAGYNEQFF. The CDR3 coding sequence is TGTGCCAGCAGCTGGGGACTAGCGGGATACAATGAGCAGTTCTTC. The whole variable domain, filled in from reference TRBV5-6 and TRBJ2-1, reads DAGVTQSPTHLIKTRGQQVTLRCSPKSGHDTVSWYQQALGQGPQFIFQYYEEEERQRGNFPDRFSGHQFPNYSSELNVNALLLGDSALYLCASSWGLAGYNEQFFGPGTRLTVL.

V usage is TRBV10-2 and J usage is TRBJ2-4; D is uncertain. Trimming removed 8 bases from V and 5 bases from J, with 4 bases in between. CDR3 size: 10 residues. The germline V gene encodes CDR1 WSHSY and CDR2 SAAADI. The CDR3 sequence is CASGQNIQYF. DNA of the CDR3: TGCGCCAGCGGGCAAAACATTCAGTACTTC.